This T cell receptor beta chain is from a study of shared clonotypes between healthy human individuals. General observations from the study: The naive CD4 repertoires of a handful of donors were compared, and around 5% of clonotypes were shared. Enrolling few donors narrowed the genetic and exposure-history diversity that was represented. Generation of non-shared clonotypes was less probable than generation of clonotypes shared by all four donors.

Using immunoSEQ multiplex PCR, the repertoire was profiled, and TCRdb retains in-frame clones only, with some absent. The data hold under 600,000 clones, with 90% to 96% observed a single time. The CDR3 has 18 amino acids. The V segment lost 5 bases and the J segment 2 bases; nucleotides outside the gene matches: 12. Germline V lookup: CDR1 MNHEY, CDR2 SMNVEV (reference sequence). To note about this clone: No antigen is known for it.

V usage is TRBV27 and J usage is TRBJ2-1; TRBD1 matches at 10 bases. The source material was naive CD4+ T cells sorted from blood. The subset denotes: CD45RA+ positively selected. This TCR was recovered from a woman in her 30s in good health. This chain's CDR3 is CASSPVPRTGGAYNEQFF. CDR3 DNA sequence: TGTGCCAGCAGTCCTGTACCGAGGACAGGGGGAGCCTACAATGAGCAGTTCTTC.